Given below is one T cell receptor beta chain in context. Its target is not known. The data derive from a study of graft-versus-host responses after intestinal transplantation. Study-wide background: Uniformly, recipients were administered anti-thymocyte globulin induction with subsequent tacrolimus and steroids for 2 to 3 years.

The junction had 5 bases not matched to a gene; V was cut back by 3 bases and J by 0 bases. The CDR3 contains 17 residues. CDR1 is ENHRY, CDR2 SYGVKD, per germline. The table came from immunoSEQ multiplex PCR; TCRdb's copy has only in-frame clones and leaves some out. The table includes some 86,000 clones, roughly 89% detected once. The specimen was unstimulated CD4+ T cells sorted from spleen or lymph node cells, collected before intestinal transplant. This clonotype was sampled from a human donor who received an intestinal transplant. V gene TRBV10-3 combines with J gene TRBJ2-6, with 7 bases lining up with TRBD1. CDR3 amino acids: CAISEQGSISGANVLTF. CDR3 sequence (DNA): TGTGCCATCAGTGAACAGGGGTCGATCTCTGGGGCCAACGTCCTGACTTTC.